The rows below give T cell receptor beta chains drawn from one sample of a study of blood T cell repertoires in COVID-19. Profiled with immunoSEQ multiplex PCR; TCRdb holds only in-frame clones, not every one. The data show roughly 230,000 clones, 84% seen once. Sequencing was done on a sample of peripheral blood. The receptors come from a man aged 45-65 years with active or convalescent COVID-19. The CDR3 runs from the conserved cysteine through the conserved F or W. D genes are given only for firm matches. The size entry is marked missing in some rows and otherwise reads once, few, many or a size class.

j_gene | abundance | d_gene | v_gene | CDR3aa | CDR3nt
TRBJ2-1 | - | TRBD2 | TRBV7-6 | CASSGLKAGGPNEQFF | TGTGCCAGCAGCGGTCTGAAAGCGGGGGGGCCTAATGAGCAGTTCTTC
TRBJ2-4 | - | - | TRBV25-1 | CASTTTSFTAKNIQYF | TGTGCCAGCACAACCACTAGCTTTACAGCCAAAAACATTCAGTACTTC
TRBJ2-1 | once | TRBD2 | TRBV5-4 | CASTLVRTSGNNEQFF | TGTGCCAGCACCTTGGTACGGACTAGCGGAAACAATGAGCAGTTCTTC
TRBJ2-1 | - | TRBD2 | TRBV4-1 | CASSQEQRGGEQFF | TGCGCCAGCAGCCAAGAGCAGCGGGGGGGTGAGCAGTTCTTC
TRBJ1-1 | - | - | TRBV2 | CASSATATEAFF | TGTGCCAGCAGTGCAACAGCCACTGAAGCTTTCTTT
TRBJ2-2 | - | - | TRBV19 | CASSIGGVAGELFF | TGTGCCAGTAGTATAGGGGGAGTAGCCGGGGAGCTGTTTTTT
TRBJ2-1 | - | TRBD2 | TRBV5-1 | CASSREGTRDNEQFF | TGCGCCAGCAGCCGGGAGGGGACTAGGGACAATGAGCAGTTCTTC
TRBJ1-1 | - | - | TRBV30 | CASPSPADSEAFF | TGTGCCTCCCCCAGCCCGGCGGATTCTGAAGCTTTCTTT
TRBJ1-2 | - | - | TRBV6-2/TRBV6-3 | CASSYSKGPRIYGYTF | TGTGCCAGCAGTTACTCGAAGGGGCCGCGGATCTATGGCTACACCTTC
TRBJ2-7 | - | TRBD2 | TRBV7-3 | CASSFGGGYEQYF | TGTGCCAGCAGCTTCGGCGGGGGGTACGAGCAGTACTTC
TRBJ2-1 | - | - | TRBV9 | CASSVAISNEQFF | TGTGCCAGCAGCGTAGCCATTTCCAATGAGCAGTTCTTC
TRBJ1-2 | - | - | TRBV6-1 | CASSEQAANYGYTF | TGTGCCAGCAGTGAACAGGCAGCTAACTATGGCTACACCTTC
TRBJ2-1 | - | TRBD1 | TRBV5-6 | CASSFGTGVNEQFF | TGTGCCAGCAGCTTCGGGACAGGGGTAAATGAGCAGTTCTTC
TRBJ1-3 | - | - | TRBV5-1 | CASSLDRERYTNTIYF | TGCGCCAGCAGCTTGGATCGGGAGAGATATACGAACACCATATATTTT